These T cell receptor beta chains were read from a single sample in a study of blood T cells in healthy people across ages. TCRdb reprocessed the 5' RACE reads with MiXCR, giving one entry per CDR3 protein. Of roughly 700,000 distinct CDR3 sequences listed, over 45% were seen once; the top ten hold roughly 34%. The sequenced material came from blood. The receptors originated from a woman aged 55-69 years in good health. The CDR3 runs from the conserved cysteine through the conserved F or W. A D gene is named only where the DNA matches it firmly. Clone size is stated in some rows and not others, as once, few, many or a class when expanded.

>TRBV6-2/TRBV6-3|once|TRBJ2-7|.
CASSPIQSPYEQYF
TGTGCCAGCAGTCCTATCCAGAGCCCCTACGAGCAGTACTTC
>TRBV3-1|few|TRBJ1-2|.
CASSQRTSGYGYTF
TGTGCCAGCAGCCAACGGACAAGTGGGTATGGCTACACCTTC
>TRBV20-1|.|TRBJ2-3|TRBD2
CSYTGTSGTDTQYF
TGCAGTTATACCGGGACTAGCGGCACAGATACGCAGTATTTT
>TRBV16|.|TRBJ2-7|TRBD2
CASSQSQLAGGLYEQYF
TGTGCCAGCAGCCAATCCCAACTAGCGGGAGGTCTGTACGAGCAGTACTTC
>TRBV12-5|.|TRBJ2-2|TRBD1
CASGPGQGAGELFF
TGTGCTAGTGGTCCAGGACAGGGCGCCGGGGAGCTGTTTTTT
>TRBV7-2|few|TRBJ2-1|TRBD2
CASDQAGGPENEQFF
TGTGCCAGCGACCAAGCGGGAGGGCCTGAAAATGAGCAGTTCTTC
>TRBV29-1|.|TRBJ2-3|.
CSVAGRSTDTQYF
TGCAGCGTTGCCGGGCGGAGCACAGATACGCAGTATTTT
>TRBV27|.|TRBJ2-7|.
CTSPHKASYEQYF
TGTACCAGCCCGCATAAGGCCTCCTACGAGCAGTACTTC
>TRBV20-1|.|TRBJ2-7|.
CSARDPRKTAYERYF
TGCAGTGCTAGAGATCCTCGAAAGACGGCCTACGAGCGGTACTTC
>TRBV4-2|.|TRBJ1-5|.
CASSQDTDQPQHF
TGTGCCAGCAGCCAAGATACGGATCAGCCCCAGCATTTT
>TRBV11-1|.|TRBJ2-7|.
CASSFYSGGEQYF
TGTGCCAGCAGCTTTTATTCGGGTGGCGAGCAGTACTTC
>TRBV28|.|TRBJ1-2|.
CASSPAGGRSYGYTF
TGTGCCAGCAGCCCTGCGGGGGGTCGGTCATATGGCTACACCTTC